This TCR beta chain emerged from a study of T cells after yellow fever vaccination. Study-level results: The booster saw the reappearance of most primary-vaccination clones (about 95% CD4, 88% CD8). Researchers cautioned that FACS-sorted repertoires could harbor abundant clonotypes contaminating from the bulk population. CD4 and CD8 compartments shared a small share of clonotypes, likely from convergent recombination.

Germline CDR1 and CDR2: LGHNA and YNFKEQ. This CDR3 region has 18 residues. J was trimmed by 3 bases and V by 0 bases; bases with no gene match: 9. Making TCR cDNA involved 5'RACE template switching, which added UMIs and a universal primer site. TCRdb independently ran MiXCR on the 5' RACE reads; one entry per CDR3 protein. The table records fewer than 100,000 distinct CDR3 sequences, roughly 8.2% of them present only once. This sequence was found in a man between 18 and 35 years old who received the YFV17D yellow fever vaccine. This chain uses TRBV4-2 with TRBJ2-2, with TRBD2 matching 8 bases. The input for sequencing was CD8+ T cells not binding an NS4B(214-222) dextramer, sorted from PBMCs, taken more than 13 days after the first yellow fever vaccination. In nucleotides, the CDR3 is TGTGCCAGCAGCCAAGATTTTCTAGCCGGGGGGGACACCGGGGAGCTGTTTTTT. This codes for CASSQDFLAGGDTGELFF.